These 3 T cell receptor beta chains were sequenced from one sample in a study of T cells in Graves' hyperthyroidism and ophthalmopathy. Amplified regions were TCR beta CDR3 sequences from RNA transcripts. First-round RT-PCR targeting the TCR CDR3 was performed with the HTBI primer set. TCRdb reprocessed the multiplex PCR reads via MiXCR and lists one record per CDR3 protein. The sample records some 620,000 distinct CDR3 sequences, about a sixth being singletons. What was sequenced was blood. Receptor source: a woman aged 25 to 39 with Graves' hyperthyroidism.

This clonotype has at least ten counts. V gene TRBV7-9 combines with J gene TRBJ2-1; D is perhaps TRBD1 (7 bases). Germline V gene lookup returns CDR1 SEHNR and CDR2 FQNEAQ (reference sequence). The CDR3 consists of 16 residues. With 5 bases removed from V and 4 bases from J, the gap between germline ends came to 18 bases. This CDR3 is CASSPLAGGFYNEQFF. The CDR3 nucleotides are TGTGCCAGCAGCCCATTGGCAGGGGGGTTTTACAATGAGCAGTTCTTC. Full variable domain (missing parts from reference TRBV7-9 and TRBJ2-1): DTGVSQNPRHKITKRGQNVTFRCDPISEHNRLYWYRQTLGQGPEFLTYFQNEAQLEKSRLLSDRFSAERPKGSFSTLEIQRTEQGDSAMYLCASSPLAGGFYNEQFFGPGTRLTVL.

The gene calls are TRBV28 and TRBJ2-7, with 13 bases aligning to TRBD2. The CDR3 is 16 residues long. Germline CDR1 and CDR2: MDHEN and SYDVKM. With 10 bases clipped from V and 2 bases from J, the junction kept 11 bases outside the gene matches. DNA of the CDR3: TGTGCCAACAGGGGACCGGGACTAGCGGGAACCTACGAGCAGTACTTC. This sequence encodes CANRGPGLAGTYEQYF.

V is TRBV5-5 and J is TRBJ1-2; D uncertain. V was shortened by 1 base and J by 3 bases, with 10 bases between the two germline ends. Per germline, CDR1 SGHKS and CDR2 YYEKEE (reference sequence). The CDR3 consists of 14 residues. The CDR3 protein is CASSLKFPDYGYTF. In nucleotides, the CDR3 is TGTGCCAGCAGCTTGAAATTCCCGGACTATGGCTACACCTTC.